This TCR beta chain was sequenced during a study of cytomegalovirus exposure and HLA in healthy donors. Whole-study results and caveats: In a later analysis, TCR beta V- and J-gene trimming was associated with a missense DCLRE1C variant. A few of the chains that were CMV-associated were confirmed in vitro to be specific for CMV antigens.

Germline V gene data show CDR1 as LNHNV and CDR2 as YYDKDF (reference sequence). V gave up 0 bases and J gave up 0 bases; unmatched junction bases: 1. The CDR3 extends over 15 amino acids. As regards this clone: Its specificity is unknown.

Vbeta (60) and Jbeta (13) primers were used in the PCR. Generated by immunoSEQ multiplex PCR, the TCRdb table keeps only in-frame clones and is missing some. Here the sample spans about 120,000 clones, roughly 63% being singletons. What was sequenced was PBMCs. This TCR derives from a man aged 40-55 years in good health and CMV-seropositive. The chain is built from TRBV15 and TRBJ2-7; 8 bases agree with TRBD2. CDR3 coding DNA: TGTGCCACCAGCAGAGAACTAGCGGTCTCCTACGAGCAGTACTTC. Its protein is CATSRELAVSYEQYF.